This TCR beta chain was retrieved from a study of blood T cell repertoires in COVID-19. On the study more broadly: The analysed material was cDNA or gDNA that came from T cells, B-cell-depleted T cells, or PBMCs.

Only a few counts were recorded for this clone. Authors' analysis steps: Amplification with reference gene primers provided the estimates of nucleated cell counts. Measured with immunoSEQ multiplex PCR; TCRdb has only the in-frame clones, and not every one. V, J and clone size were drawn from that table, and D and trimming were deduced from the DNA. The data hold some 78,000 clones, with 90% observed a single time. The ends were cut back, 7 bases at V and 5 bases at J, with 12 bases in the middle. This CDR3 contains 14 residues. Germline CDR1 and CDR2: SNHLY and FYNNEI. The clonotype was recovered from a woman older than 75 with active or convalescent COVID-19. Sequencing was done on a sample of peripheral blood. The chain recombines TRBV2 with TRBJ1-6, with D unresolved. The CDR3: CASILDPHNSPLHF. The CDR3 nucleotides read TGTGCCAGCATTTTAGATCCCCATAATTCACCCCTCCACTTT.